This T cell receptor beta chain emerged from a study of Ad26.COV2.S vaccination and SARS-CoV-2 variants. Study-level points and caveats: Ad26.COV2.S recipients had broader spike-specific TCRs (P = 0.0014). After vaccination, substantial breadth of spike-specific CD8+ and CD4+ responses was reported.

Germline CDR1 and CDR2: LGHNA and YNFKEQ. After removal of 1 base from V and 5 bases from J, the junction contained 10 bases not matched to a gene. The CDR3 is made up of 16 amino acids. Described treatment: 19 received Ad26.COV2.S at low or high dose, single or two shots; about 5 received placebo; per-sample allocation not given. At day 63 after the first vaccine or placebo injection, samples were drawn. Of note for this clone: Antigen specificity is unknown.

The protocol was immunoSEQ multiplex PCR, while the TCRdb copy is restricted to in-frame clones and leaves out a portion. The table includes over 400,000 clones, approximately 92% detected once. The rearrangement joins TRBV4-2 to TRBJ2-5; 7 bases match TRBD2. The sample here was peripheral blood, taken in a trial of Ad26.COV2.S vaccine versus placebo. The TCR comes from a person aged 18-65 years who received the Ad26.COV2.S COVID-19 vaccine or a placebo. CDR3 loop: CASSQGAGERLETQYF. Written as DNA, the CDR3 is TGTGCCAGCAGCCAAGGGGCGGGAGAGCGATTGGAGACCCAGTACTTC.